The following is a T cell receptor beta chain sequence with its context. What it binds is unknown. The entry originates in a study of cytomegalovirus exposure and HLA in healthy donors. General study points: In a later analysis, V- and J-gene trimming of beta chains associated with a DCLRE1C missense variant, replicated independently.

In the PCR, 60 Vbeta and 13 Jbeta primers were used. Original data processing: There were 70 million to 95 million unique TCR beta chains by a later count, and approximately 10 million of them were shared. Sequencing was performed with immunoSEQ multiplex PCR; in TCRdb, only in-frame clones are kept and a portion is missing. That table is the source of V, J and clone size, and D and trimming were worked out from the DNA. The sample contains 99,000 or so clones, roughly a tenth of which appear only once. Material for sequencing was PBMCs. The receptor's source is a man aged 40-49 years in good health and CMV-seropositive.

The CDR3 bases are TGCGCCAGCAGCCCGGGACTAGCGGGAGCTATCTCCTACAATGAGCAGTTCTTC. This translates into CASSPGLAGAISYNEQFF. This chain uses TRBV4-1 with TRBJ2-1; TRBD2 matches 14 bases. After removal of 4 bases from V and 0 bases from J, the junction contained 5 bases not matched to a gene. This CDR3 has 18 amino acids. Looked up from germline, CDR1 is MGHRA and CDR2 is YSYEKL.